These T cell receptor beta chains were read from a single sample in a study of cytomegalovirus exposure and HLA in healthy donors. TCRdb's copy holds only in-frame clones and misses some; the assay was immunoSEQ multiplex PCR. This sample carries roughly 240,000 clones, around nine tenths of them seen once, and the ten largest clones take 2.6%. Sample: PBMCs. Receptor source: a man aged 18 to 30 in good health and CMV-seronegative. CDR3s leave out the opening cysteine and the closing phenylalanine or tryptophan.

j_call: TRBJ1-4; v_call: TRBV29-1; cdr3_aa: SYIQGSTNEKLF
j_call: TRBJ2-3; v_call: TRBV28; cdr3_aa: ASCPRGSNTDTQY
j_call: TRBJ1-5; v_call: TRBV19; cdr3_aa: ASSIGTGGNQPQH
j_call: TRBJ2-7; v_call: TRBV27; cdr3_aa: ASSPSTGGLFYEQY
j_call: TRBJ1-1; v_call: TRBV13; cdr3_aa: ASSLGLGQREAF
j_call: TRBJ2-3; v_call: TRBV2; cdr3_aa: ASSPLAGGTDTQY
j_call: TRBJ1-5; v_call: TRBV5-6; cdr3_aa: ASSLEGPNQPQH
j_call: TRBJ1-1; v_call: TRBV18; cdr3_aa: ASSSTEGDTEAF
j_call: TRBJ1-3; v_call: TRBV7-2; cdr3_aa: ASSLDRPYSGNTIY
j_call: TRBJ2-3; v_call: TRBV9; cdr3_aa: ASSEAATGDTQY
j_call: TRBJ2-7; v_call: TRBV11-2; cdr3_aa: ASSLVFVNEQY
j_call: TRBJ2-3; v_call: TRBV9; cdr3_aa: ASSEGLTTDTQY
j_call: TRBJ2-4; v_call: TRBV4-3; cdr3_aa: ASSQELAGGPIQY
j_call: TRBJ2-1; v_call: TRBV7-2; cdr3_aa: ASSLVPLAGDNEQF
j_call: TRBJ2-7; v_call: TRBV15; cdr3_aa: ATSNQRGGGYEQY
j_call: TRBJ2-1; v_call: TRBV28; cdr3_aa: ASRTQGAREQF
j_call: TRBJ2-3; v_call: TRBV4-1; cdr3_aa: ASSQEDRAGGKLQY
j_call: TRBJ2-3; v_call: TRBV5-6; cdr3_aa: ASRGAINTDTQY
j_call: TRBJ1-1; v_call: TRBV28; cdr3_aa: ASKLGQSEAF
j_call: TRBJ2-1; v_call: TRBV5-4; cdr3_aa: ASSLGGLAAYNEQF
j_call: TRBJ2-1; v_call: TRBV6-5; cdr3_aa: ATGQGDGEQF
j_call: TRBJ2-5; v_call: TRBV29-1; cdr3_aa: SSLTGASETQY
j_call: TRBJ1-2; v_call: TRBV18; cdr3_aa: ASSPGGVSNYGYT
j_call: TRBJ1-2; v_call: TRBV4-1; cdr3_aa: ASSQREQGPGYT
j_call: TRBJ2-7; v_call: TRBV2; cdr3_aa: ASSGTAYEQY
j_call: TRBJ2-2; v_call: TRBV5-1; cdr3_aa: ASSLGPGENTGELF
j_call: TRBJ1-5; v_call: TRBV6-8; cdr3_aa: ASSYPGQFLSNQPQH
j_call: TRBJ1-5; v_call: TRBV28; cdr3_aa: ASQADSNQPQH
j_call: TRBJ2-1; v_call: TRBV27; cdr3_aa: ASSLKLAGDNEQF
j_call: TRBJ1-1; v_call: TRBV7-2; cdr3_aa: ASSFIVGTVNTEAF
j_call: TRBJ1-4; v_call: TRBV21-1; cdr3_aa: ASSKGTGFWVNNEKLF
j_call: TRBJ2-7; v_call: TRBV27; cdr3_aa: ASKASGVYEQY
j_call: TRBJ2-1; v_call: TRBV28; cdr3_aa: ASSPWGGFYNEQF
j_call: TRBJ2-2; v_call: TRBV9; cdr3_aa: ASSVGGGNTGELF
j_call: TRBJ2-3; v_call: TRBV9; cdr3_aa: ASSPHGLGGGTDTQY
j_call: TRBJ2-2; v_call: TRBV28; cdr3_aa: ASSLLDRAAGELF
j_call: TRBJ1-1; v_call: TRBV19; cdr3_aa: ASSGQGRTEAF
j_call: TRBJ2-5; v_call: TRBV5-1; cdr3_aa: ASSQIPGGAKTQY
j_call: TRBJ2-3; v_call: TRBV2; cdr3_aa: ASSESTRTPDTQY
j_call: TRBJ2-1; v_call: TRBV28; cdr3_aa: ASSFPKTRNEQF
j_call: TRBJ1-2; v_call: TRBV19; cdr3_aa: ASSIAGTAYGYT
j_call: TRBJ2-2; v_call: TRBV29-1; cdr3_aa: SVEGTPTDTGELF
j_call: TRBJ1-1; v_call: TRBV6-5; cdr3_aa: ASSYGDTLNTEAF